These 30 T cell receptor beta chains originate from one sample sequenced in a study of human T cells and chemical hapten exposure. TCRdb recomputed calls from the RACE reads with MiXCR, one row per CDR3 protein. Of over 60,000 distinct CDR3 sequences detected, under 13% appear once; the ten largest clones hold roughly 6.8%. The time point denotes: patch test 2, 6 weeks after DPC sensitization. Treatment defined: therapeutic diphenylcyclopropenone sensitization with weekly scalp DPC. The sequencing used whole blood, collected in connection with sensitization to the hapten diphenylcyclopropenone (DPC). The receptors were sampled from a woman in her fifties or sixties with alopecia areata. Some clones in this sample may be carry-over from other donors' samples.

The CDR3 DNA sequence: TGCGCCAGCAGTGACCAGACAGGCCGTGAAGCTTTCTTT. Its protein product is CASSDQTGREAFF. This sequence joins TRBV10-1 and TRBJ1-1; D possibly corresponds to TRBD1 (6 bases). CDR1 and CDR2 (germline): WNHNN, SYGVQD (reference sequence). The CDR3 is 13 amino acids. Trimming removed 3 bases from V and 7 bases from J, with 12 bases in between.

This clonotype has a handful of counts. The gene calls are TRBV19 and TRBJ1-5, with 8 nucleotides matching TRBD1. V was pared by 6 bases and J by 4 bases, with 8 bases of the junction left unmatched. The CDR3 extends over 15 amino acids. In germline, CDR1 is LNHDA, CDR2 SQIVND (reference sequence). The CDR3 DNA follows: TGTGCCAGTAGACCCGGACAGGGAGGAAATCAGCCCCAGCATTTT. This encodes CASRPGQGGNQPQHF.

This clonotype has only a few counts. The chain is built from TRBV9 and TRBJ2-3; perhaps TRBD2 as D (6 bases). Trimming pared 4 bases from V and 1 base from J, leaving 19 bases between. Germline CDR1 is SGDLS and CDR2 is YYNGEE. The CDR3 spans 17 residues. Here the CDR3 reads CASSPMLGAGRTDTQYF. The DNA of the CDR3 is TGTGCCAGCAGCCCCATGCTCGGGGCGGGACGCACAGATACGCAGTATTTT.

This clonotype has only a few counts. V is TRBV29-1 and J is TRBJ1-2, with TRBD1 matching 9 bases. Germline values: CDR1 SQVTM, CDR2 ANQGSEA. The V segment lost 6 bases and the J segment 3 bases; nucleotides outside the gene matches: 8. The length of the CDR3 is 14 residues. DNA for the CDR3: TGCAGCGTAGAGCCCGGGACAGGGCACTATGGCTACACCTTC. This codes for CSVEPGTGHYGYTF.

This clonotype was counted only a few times. The gene calls are TRBV18 and TRBJ1-4; D perhaps matches TRBD1 (6 bases). The CDR3 runs to 16 residues. Deletions cut 1 base from V and 4 bases from J, with 13 bases between. The germline V gene encodes CDR1 KGHSH and CDR2 LQKENI. The CDR3 coding sequence is TGTGCCAGCTCACCACAACAGGGCAACTTTAATGAAAAACTGTTTTTT. Residues: CASSPQQGNFNEKLFF.

This sequence joins TRBV9 and TRBJ2-1, with no clear D. The CDR3 contains 15 residues. Germline V gene sequence: CDR1 SGDLS, CDR2 YYNGEE. V dropped 0 bases and J dropped 0 bases, with 7 bases sitting between them. The CDR3 region is CASSVGASSYNEQFF. The CDR3 DNA reads TGTGCCAGCAGCGTAGGTGCGAGCTCCTACAATGAGCAGTTCTTC.

This clonotype was found a few times. CDR3 nucleotide sequence: TGCAGCGTTGAAGATACAGGGACGGGGGAGACCCAGTACTTC. It specifies CSVEDTGTGETQYF. The chain joins TRBV29-1 to TRBJ2-5; the D gene is possibly TRBD1 (6 bases). V lost 0 bases to trimming and J lost 5 bases, with 13 bases between them. CDR1 and CDR2 from the germline V gene are SQVTM and ANQGSEA. The CDR3 extends over 14 amino acids.

The V and J genes are TRBV7-6 and TRBJ2-1; the D is unclear. CDR3 length equals 13 residues. CDR1 and CDR2 from the germline V gene are SGHVS and FNYEAQ. V lost 2 bases to trimming and J lost 13 bases, with 15 bases between them. CDR3 residues: CASSLRSDTFQFF. CDR3 DNA sequence: TGTGCCAGCAGCTTACGGTCAGATACGTTTCAGTTCTTC.

This clonotype was picked up a small number of times. This chain links TRBV5-4 with TRBJ2-1, with 10 bases identical to TRBD2. The CDR3 has 14 residues. Germline CDR1 and CDR2: SGHNT and YYREEE (reference sequence). V lost 4 bases to trimming and J lost 7 bases; unmatched junction nucleotides: 5. Here the CDR3 reads CASSVLAGRNEQFF. The CDR3 region has the DNA TGTGCCAGCAGCGTACTAGCGGGGCGGAATGAGCAGTTCTTC. Using reference TRBV5-4 and TRBJ2-1 for the parts outside the CDR3, the full variable domain is ETGVTQSPTHLIKTRGQQVTLRCSSQSGHNTVSWYQQALGQGPQFIFQYYREEENGRGNFPPRFSGLQFPNYSSELNVNALELDDSALYLCASSVLAGRNEQFFGPGTRLTVL.

This clonotype was seen at least ten times. This CDR3 is CSVGTSGRSDTQYF. CDR3 sequence (DNA): TGCAGCGTCGGGACTAGCGGGAGATCAGATACGCAGTATTTT. The gene calls are TRBV29-1 and TRBJ2-3; 14 bases are shared with TRBD2. CDR1 and CDR2 (germline): SQVTM, ANQGSEA. The CDR3 sequence is 14 residues long. V lost 6 bases to trimming and J lost 4 bases; unmatched junction nucleotides: 3.

This clonotype occurred a few times. J is TRBJ1-1 and V is TRBV11-2; D is uncertain. The germline V gene encodes CDR1 SGHAT and CDR2 FQNNGV. Trimming removed 5 bases from V and 4 bases from J, with 17 bases in between. The length of the CDR3 is 15 residues. The CDR3 nucleotides read TGTGCCAGCAGCCCAAGACCCGTCGGGGTCACTGAAGCTTTCTTT. Amino acids: CASSPRPVGVTEAFF.

This clonotype showed up many times. The chain has TRBV20-1 and TRBJ1-2; D ambiguous. CDR1 is DFQATT and CDR2 is SNEGSKA in the germline V gene (reference sequence). V lost 3 bases and J lost 13, with 15 bases in between. The CDR3 is made up of 11 amino acids. This CDR3 is CSASRTYGSTF. CDR3 sequence (DNA): TGCAGTGCTAGTCGTACCTACGGGTCCACCTTC.

This clonotype was recorded at least ten times. The gene calls are TRBV6-6 and TRBJ1-2; D remains unclear. In germline, CDR1 is MNHNY, CDR2 SVGAGI (reference sequence). This CDR3 is built from 11 residues. V was clipped by 1 base and J by 8 bases, with 5 bases between them. The CDR3 sequence: CASSYLEGYTF. CDR3 nucleotides: TGTGCCAGCAGTTACTTGGAAGGCTACACCTTC.

This clonotype was seen a single time. This chain links TRBV29-1 with TRBJ2-7; D remains ambiguous. Germline loops: CDR1 SQVTM, CDR2 ANQGSEA. Trimming removed 4 bases from V and 0 bases from J, with 4 bases in between. The CDR3 has 11 residues. In nucleotides, the CDR3 is TGCAGCGTTGTTAACTCCTACGAGCAGTACTTC. Translated: CSVVNSYEQYF.

This clonotype was observed many times. The chain combines TRBV6-5 with TRBJ1-1; D unclear. The CDR3 is made up of 11 amino acids. Germline lookup yields CDR1 MNHEY and CDR2 SVGAGI. The V gene lost 2 bases and the J gene lost 8 bases, with 6 bases spanning the gap. Here the CDR3 reads CASSYKSEAFF. The CDR3 DNA sequence: TGTGCCAGCAGTTACAAAAGCGAAGCTTTCTTT.

V is TRBV19 and J is TRBJ1-2, with no clear D. Germline loops: CDR1 LNHDA, CDR2 SQIVND (reference sequence). The CDR3 extends over 11 amino acids. Trimming took 4 bases from V and 8 from J, leaving 8 bases between them. For the CDR3, the DNA is TGTGCCAGTAGTAGGGTCGGAGGCTACACCTTC. Its protein is CASSRVGGYTF. The full variable domain, completed using reference TRBV19 and TRBJ1-2, is DGGITQSPKYLFRKEGQNVTLSCEQNLNHDAMYWYRQDPGQGLRLIYYSQIVNDFQKGDIAEGYSVSREKKESFPLTVTSAQKNPTAFYLCASSRVGGYTFGSGTRLTVV.

The table lists this clonotype with many counts. This chain joins TRBV10-1 and TRBJ2-5; TRBD2 might be the D (5 bases). Looked up from germline, CDR1 is WNHNN and CDR2 is SYGVQD (reference sequence). This CDR3 spans 13 amino acids. Trimming shortened V by 5 bases and J by 7 bases, and 14 bases separated the two germline ends. This chain's CDR3 is CASSKDPRGTQYF. The CDR3, as DNA: TGCGCCAGCAGTAAGGATCCTCGGGGGACCCAGTACTTC.

The sample holds many counts of this clonotype. This rearrangement joins TRBV20-1 to TRBJ2-5; 15 nucleotides agree with TRBD2. Trimming at V came to 6 bases and at J to 5 bases, leaving 10 bases not matched to a gene. CDR1 DFQATT and CDR2 SNEGSKA come from the germline V gene (reference sequence). This CDR3 region has 16 residues. The CDR3 DNA is TGCAGTGCGGGGGAGGGACTAGCGGGAGGACGGGAGACCCAGTACTTC. Protein sequence: CSAGEGLAGGRETQYF.

The chain has TRBV29-1 and TRBJ1-2, with unresolved D. The length of the CDR3 is 12 residues. Germline-derived CDR1 and CDR2 are SQVTM and ANQGSEA. The germline V and J ends were trimmed by 0 bases and 5 bases, with 7 bases remaining between them. CDR3 loop: CSVEEGAYGYTF. The CDR3, as DNA: TGCAGCGTTGAAGAGGGAGCTTATGGCTACACCTTC.

V is TRBV12-3 or TRBV12-4 and J is TRBJ2-6, with D unresolved. This CDR3 comprises 12 residues. Trimming pared 1 base from V and 7 bases from J, leaving 2 bases between. The CDR3 is CASSLVANVLTF. In DNA form, the CDR3 reads TGTGCCAGCAGTTTAGTTGCCAACGTCCTGACTTTC.

The chain is built from TRBV20-1 and TRBJ1-2; possible D gene TRBD1, 6 bases. Germline V gene sequence: CDR1 DFQATT, CDR2 SNEGSKA (reference sequence). Trimming removed 3 bases at V and 4 bases at J, with 15 bases between. This CDR3 comprises 14 residues. The CDR3 here is CSARLQGVPYGYTF. For the CDR3, the DNA is TGCAGTGCTAGGTTACAGGGTGTCCCCTATGGCTACACCTTC.

This clonotype is labeled as large. This rearrangement joins TRBV13 to TRBJ2-2, with a tentative D call TRBD2 (5 bases). This CDR3 comprises 13 residues. Trimming removed 5 bases at V and 7 bases at J, with 11 bases between. The V gene's germline CDR1 is PRHDT and CDR2 FYEKMQ (reference sequence). CDR3 coding DNA: TGTGCCAGCAGCCTAACTAGAATCGGGGAGCTGTTTTTT. Its translation is CASSLTRIGELFF.

The chain uses TRBV7-2 and TRBJ2-3, with D hard to call. Germline CDR1 is SGHTA and CDR2 is FQGNSA. The length of the CDR3 is 12 residues. Trimming took off 4 bases at V and 2 bases at J, with 4 bases between the two ends. CDR3 coding DNA: TGTGCCAGCAGCTCGGCCACAGATACGCAGTATTTT. Amino acids: CASSSATDTQYF.

The CDR3 region has the DNA TGTGCCAGCAGCAACCTCCTAGCGGGAGGGGTCGGGGAGCTGTTTTTT. Protein product: CASSNLLAGGVGELFF. This chain connects TRBV7-6 to TRBJ2-2; TRBD2 aligns across 12 bases. V was clipped by 5 bases and J by 7 bases; unmatched bases: 8. CDR1 is SGHVS, CDR2 FNYEAQ, per germline. This CDR3 has 16 residues.

Many counts were recorded for this clonotype. V is TRBV12-3 or TRBV12-4 and J is TRBJ1-1; D call uncertain. The CDR3 is made up of 12 amino acids. V shed 6 bases and J shed 5 bases, with 10 bases lying between them. CDR3 DNA sequence: TGTGCCAGCAGCCCGGTTTCGACTGAAGCTTTCTTT. Translation: CASSPVSTEAFF.

The chain carries TRBV2 and TRBJ1-6, with D hard to call. CDR3 length: 11 amino acids. The ends were cut back, 4 bases at V and 12 bases at J, with 7 bases in the middle. Germline V lookup: CDR1 SNHLY, CDR2 FYNNEI. The CDR3 region is CASSVEGPLHF. CDR3 sequence (DNA): TGTGCCAGCAGTGTTGAGGGACCCCTCCACTTT.

This clonotype was observed many times. The chain couples TRBV19 to TRBJ2-3; 7 bases are a match to TRBD2. The V gene's germline CDR1 is LNHDA and CDR2 SQIVND (reference sequence). The CDR3 totals 15 residues. V lost 7 bases to trimming and J lost 4 bases; unmatched junction nucleotides: 11. The CDR3 DNA reads as TGTGCCAGTAAGGAAACGGCGGGAGTTGCAGATACGCAGTATTTT. Translation gives CASKETAGVADTQYF.

In this sample, this clonotype turned up a few times. In DNA form, the CDR3 reads TGTGCCACCAGCCCCCCCCGGCGGAATGAGCAGTTCTTC. This translates into CATSPPRRNEQFF. The chain has TRBV15 and TRBJ2-1; D not certain. This CDR3 spans 13 amino acids. CDR1 is LNHNV and CDR2 is YYDKDF in the germline V gene (reference sequence). The V gene lost 5 bases and the J gene lost 7 bases, with 12 bases spanning the gap.

This clonotype was seen ten or more times. The J gene is TRBJ2-5, the V gene TRBV2; D is unresolved. Germline assignment: CDR1 SNHLY and CDR2 FYNNEI. V was pared by 7 bases and J by 1 base, with 4 bases between. The CDR3 has 11 amino acids. The DNA for the CDR3 is TGTGCCAGCAAGCGCCAAGAGACCCAGTACTTC. Its translation: CASKRQETQYF.

This clonotype was observed at least ten times. The CDR3 here is CASTPDRGGRSDTQYF. DNA of the CDR3: TGTGCCAGTACCCCGGACAGGGGAGGAAGGTCAGATACGCAGTATTTT. The chain recombines TRBV19 with TRBJ2-3; TRBD1 matches 9 bases. This CDR3 region has 16 residues. Germline assignment: CDR1 LNHDA and CDR2 SQIVND (reference sequence). V lost 7 bases, J lost 4 bases, and 12 bases stayed unmatched. The full variable domain, its missing parts supplied by reference TRBV19 and TRBJ2-3, is DGGITQSPKYLFRKEGQNVTLSCEQNLNHDAMYWYRQDPGQGLRLIYYSQIVNDFQKGDIAEGYSVSREKKESFPLTVTSAQKNPTAFYLCASTPDRGGRSDTQYFGPGTRLTVL.